Listed below are T cell receptor beta chains from one sample, sequenced in a study of CD8 T cells in Susac syndrome. TCRdb redid the calling of the immunoSEQ multiplex PCR reads with MiXCR, one entry per CDR3 protein. Here the sample spans more than 110,000 distinct CDR3 sequences, nearly 95% being singletons. Sequenced: CD8+ T cells from PBMCs. These receptors came from a human donor in good health. Each CDR3 is given with its conserved first and last residue. The order of the fields is clone size, D gene, J gene, V gene, CDR3 protein, CDR3 DNA. A D gene is named only where the DNA matches it firmly. A clone size is listed for some rows: how often the clone was seen (once, few, many), or a class if it is expanded.

>few|TRBD2|TRBJ2-1|TRBV7-9
CASSPGLAVNEQFF
TGTGCCAGCAGCCCCGGACTAGCGGTCAATGAGCAGTTCTTC
>-|-|TRBJ2-1|TRBV29-1
CSVDAGGEHNEQFF
TGCAGCGTTGATGCGGGTGGGGAACACAATGAGCAGTTCTTC
>-|-|TRBJ2-7|TRBV5-1
CASSLGPPETYEQYF
TGCGCCAGCAGCTTGGGACCACCTGAGACCTACGAGCAGTACTTC
>-|-|TRBJ2-7|TRBV9
CASSRGFNEQYF
TGTGCCAGCAGCCGGGGGTTCAACGAGCAGTACTTC
>-|-|TRBJ1-5|TRBV1
CTSSQAQGCNQPQHF
TGCACCAGCAGCCAAGCACAGGGTTGCAATCAGCCCCAGCATTTT
>-|-|TRBJ2-7|TRBV12-3/TRBV12-4
CASSPSSAHEQYF
TGTGCCAGCAGCCCCTCCAGTGCGCACGAGCAGTACTTC
>-|TRBD2|TRBJ2-1|TRBV27
CASSLKLAWNEQFF
TGTGCCAGCAGTTTAAAACTAGCGTGGAATGAGCAGTTCTTC
>-|TRBD2|TRBJ2-3|TRBV13
CASSFLTSGSTDTQYF
TGTGCCAGCAGCTTCCTGACTAGCGGTAGCACAGATACGCAGTATTTT
>-|TRBD2|TRBJ2-3|TRBV9
CASSYLAGATDTQYF
TGTGCCAGCAGCTATCTAGCGGGAGCCACAGATACGCAGTATTTT
>-|-|TRBJ2-1|TRBV9
CASSVEGRPYNEQFF
TGTGCCAGCAGCGTAGAAGGGAGGCCCTACAATGAGCAGTTCTTC
>once|TRBD2|TRBJ2-1|TRBV20-1
CSASSGDLYNEQFF
TGCAGTGCTTCGAGCGGGGACTTATACAATGAGCAGTTCTTC
>-|-|TRBJ2-5|TRBV19
CASSIIMWETQYF
TGTGCCAGTAGTATAATAATGTGGGAGACCCAGTACTTC
>few|TRBD1|TRBJ1-1|TRBV4-3
CASSPDRVRWTEAFF
TGCGCCAGCAGCCCTGACAGGGTGAGATGGACTGAAGCTTTCTTT
>-|-|TRBJ2-7|TRBV29-1
CSVRAGLDSFYEQYF
TGCAGCGTGCGGGCAGGGCTGGACAGCTTCTACGAGCAGTACTTC
>-|-|TRBJ2-2|TRBV5-6
CASSRGADENTGELFF
TGTGCCAGCAGCCGGGGGGCCGACGAGAACACCGGGGAGCTGTTTTTT
>-|TRBD2|TRBJ2-7|TRBV27
CASSLGGTYEQYF
TGTGCCAGTAGTTTGGGAGGGACCTACGAGCAGTACTTC
>-|-|TRBJ2-1|TRBV19
CASSIGTLLVEQFF
TGTGCCAGTAGTATCGGGACTTTGCTAGTTGAGCAGTTCTTC
>once|TRBD1|TRBJ2-1|TRBV13
CASRYPGQGIGWQFF
TGTGCCAGCAGATATCCGGGACAGGGGATAGGTTGGCAGTTCTTC
>-|-|TRBJ1-1|TRBV27
CAIGQNTEAFF
TGTGCCATCGGACAGAACACTGAAGCTTTCTTT
>-|-|TRBJ2-1|TRBV7-9
CASSRLLDEQFF
TGTGCCAGCAGCCGTTTATTGGATGAGCAGTTCTTC
>-|-|TRBJ2-7|TRBV6-6
CASSYSLADEQYF
TGTGCCAGCAGTTACTCTCTGGCGGACGAGCAGTACTTC
>-|-|TRBJ2-6|TRBV5-4
CASFVTAPSGANVLTF
TGTGCCAGCTTTGTAACAGCTCCCTCTGGGGCCAACGTCCTGACTTTC
>-|-|TRBJ1-1|TRBV12-3/TRBV12-4
CASSLYWEAVNTEAFF
TGTGCCAGCAGTTTATACTGGGAAGCGGTGAACACTGAAGCTTTCTTT
>-|TRBD2|TRBJ2-7|TRBV13
CASSSSGSSEQYF
TGTGCCAGCAGCTCCAGCGGGAGCTCCGAGCAGTACTTC
>-|TRBD2|TRBJ2-7|TRBV4-2
CASSQVGSGSFFYEQYF
TGTGCCAGCAGCCAAGTGGGTAGCGGGAGTTTTTTCTACGAGCAGTACTTC
>-|TRBD1|TRBJ2-7|TRBV29-1
CSVEGTGSSYEQYF
TGCAGCGTTGAAGGGACAGGGAGCTCCTACGAGCAGTACTTC
>once|-|TRBJ1-5|TRBV19
CASRGGHPSNQPQHF
TGTGCCAGTAGAGGGGGGCACCCTAGCAATCAGCCCCAGCATTTT
>-|TRBD1|TRBJ2-1|TRBV3-1
CASSHGTDSYNEQFF
TGTGCCAGCAGTCATGGGACAGACTCCTACAATGAGCAGTTCTTC
>once|-|TRBJ2-7|TRBV30
CAWRGQGRLEQYF
TGTGCCTGGAGGGGGCAGGGGCGGCTTGAGCAGTACTTC
>-|-|TRBJ2-3|TRBV11-2
CASSSADYTDTQYF
TGTGCCAGCAGCTCCGCTGACTACACAGATACGCAGTATTTT
>-|TRBD2|TRBJ2-1|TRBV30
CAWSEPGLAGINEQFF
TGTGCCTGGAGTGAGCCGGGACTAGCGGGAATCAATGAGCAGTTCTTC
>-|-|TRBJ2-1|TRBV24-1
CATSEVGRENEQFF
TGTGCCACCAGTGAGGTCGGACGGGAGAATGAGCAGTTCTTC
>-|TRBD1|TRBJ2-7|TRBV30
CAWTLGQGAVEQYF
TGTGCCTGGACATTGGGACAGGGGGCGGTTGAGCAGTACTTC
>once|-|TRBJ2-7|TRBV7-2
CASRSSGGYEQYF
TGTGCCAGCAGGTCCAGCGGAGGGTACGAGCAGTACTTC
>-|-|TRBJ2-3|TRBV30
CAWSRVTSTDTQYF
TGTGCCTGGAGTCGGGTAACTAGCACAGATACGCAGTATTTT
>once|-|TRBJ2-1|TRBV14
CASSQTNYNEQFF
TGTGCCAGCAGCCAGACGAACTACAATGAGCAGTTCTTC
>-|TRBD2|TRBJ2-3|TRBV4-2
CASSQDFGGSGPWGSTDTQYF
TGTGCCAGCAGCCAAGATTTCGGGGGTAGCGGGCCTTGGGGCAGCACAGATACGCAGTATTTT
>-|-|TRBJ2-5|TRBV4-3
CASSQDVIQETQYF
TGCGCCAGCAGCCAAGATGTTATCCAAGAGACCCAGTACTTC